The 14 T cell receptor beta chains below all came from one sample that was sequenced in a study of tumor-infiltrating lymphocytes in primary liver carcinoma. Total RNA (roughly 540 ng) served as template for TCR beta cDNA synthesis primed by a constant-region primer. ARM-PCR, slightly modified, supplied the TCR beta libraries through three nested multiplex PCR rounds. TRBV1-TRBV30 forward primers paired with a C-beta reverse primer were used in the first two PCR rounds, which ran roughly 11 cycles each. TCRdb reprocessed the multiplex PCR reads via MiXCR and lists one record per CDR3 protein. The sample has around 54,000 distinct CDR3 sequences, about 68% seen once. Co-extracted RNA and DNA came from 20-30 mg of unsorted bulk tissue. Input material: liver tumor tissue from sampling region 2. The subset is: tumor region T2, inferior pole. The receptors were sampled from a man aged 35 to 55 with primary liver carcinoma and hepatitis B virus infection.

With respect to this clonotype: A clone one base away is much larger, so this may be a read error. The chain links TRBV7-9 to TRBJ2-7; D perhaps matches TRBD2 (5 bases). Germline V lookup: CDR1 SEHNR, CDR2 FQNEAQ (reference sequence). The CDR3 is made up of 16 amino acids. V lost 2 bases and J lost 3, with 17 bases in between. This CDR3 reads CASSLHYGGLVYEQYF. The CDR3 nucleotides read TGTGCCAGCAGCTTACACTACGGAGGACTGGTCTACGAGCAGTACTTC.

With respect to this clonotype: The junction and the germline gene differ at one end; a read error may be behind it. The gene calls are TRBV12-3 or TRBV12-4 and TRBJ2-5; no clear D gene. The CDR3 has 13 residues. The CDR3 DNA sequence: TGTGCCAGCAGTTTGCGCCGTCAAGAGACCCAATACTTC. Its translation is CASSLRRQETQYF.

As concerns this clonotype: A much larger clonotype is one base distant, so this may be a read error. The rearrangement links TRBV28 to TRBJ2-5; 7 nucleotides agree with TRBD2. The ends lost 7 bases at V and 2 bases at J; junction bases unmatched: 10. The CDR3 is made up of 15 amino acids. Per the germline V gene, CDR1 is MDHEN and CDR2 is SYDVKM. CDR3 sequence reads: CASNAGGLGQETQYF. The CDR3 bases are TGTGCCAGCAATGCCGGAGGACTAGGGCAAGAGACCCAGTACTTC.

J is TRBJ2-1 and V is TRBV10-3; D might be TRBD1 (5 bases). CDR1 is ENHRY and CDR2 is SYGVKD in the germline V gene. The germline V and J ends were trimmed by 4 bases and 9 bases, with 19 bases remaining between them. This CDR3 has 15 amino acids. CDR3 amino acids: CAISGVAGSTCEQFF. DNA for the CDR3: TGTGCCATCAGTGGTGTGGCAGGGTCCACCTGTGAGCAGTTCTTC.

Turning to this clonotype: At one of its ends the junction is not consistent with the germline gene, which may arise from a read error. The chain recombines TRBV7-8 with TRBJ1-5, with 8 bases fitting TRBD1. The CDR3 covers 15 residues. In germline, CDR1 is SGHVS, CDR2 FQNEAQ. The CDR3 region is CDSSLTGVRNQPQHF. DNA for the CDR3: TGTGACAGCAGCTTGACAGGGGTCCGCAATCAGCCCCAGCATTTT.

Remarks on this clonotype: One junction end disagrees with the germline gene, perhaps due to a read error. Written as DNA, the CDR3 is TGTGCCAACAGTATATCCGGGCCTGGCGCTGGAACCACCATATATTTT. Protein: CANSISGPGAGTTIYF. V and J are TRBV6-5 and TRBJ1-3; D gene uncertain. Per germline, CDR1 MNHEY and CDR2 SVGAGI. The CDR3 is made up of 16 amino acids.

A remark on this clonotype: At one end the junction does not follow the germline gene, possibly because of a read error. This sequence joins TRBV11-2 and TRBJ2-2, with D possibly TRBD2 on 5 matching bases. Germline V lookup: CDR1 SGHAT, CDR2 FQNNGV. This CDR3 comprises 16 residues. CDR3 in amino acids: CAISLVALSGTGELFF. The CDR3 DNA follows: TGTGCCATCAGCTTAGTGGCGCTATCGGGAACCGGGGAGCTCTTTTTT. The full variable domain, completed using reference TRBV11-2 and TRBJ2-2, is EAGVAQSPRYKIIEKRQSVAFWCNPISGHATLYWYQQILGQGPKLLIQFQNNGVVDDSQLPKDRFSAERLKGVDSTLKIQPAKLEDSAVYLCAISLVALSGTGELFFGEGSRLTVL.

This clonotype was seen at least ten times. The CDR3 DNA follows: TGTGCCAGCAGGGGAGCGGGGGGACAAGAGACCCAGTACTTC. This sequence encodes CASRGAGGQETQYF. The chain recombines TRBV28 with TRBJ2-5; TRBD2 matches at 9 bases. CDR1 MDHEN and CDR2 SYDVKM come from the germline V gene. This CDR3 has 14 residues. V dropped 6 bases and J dropped 2; count of bases not matched to a gene: 4.

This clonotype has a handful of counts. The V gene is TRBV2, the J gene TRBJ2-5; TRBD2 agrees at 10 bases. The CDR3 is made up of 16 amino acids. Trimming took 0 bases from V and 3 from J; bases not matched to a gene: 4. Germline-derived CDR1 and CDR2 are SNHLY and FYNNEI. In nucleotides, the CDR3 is TGTGCCAGCAGTGAAGCGCTCCTAGCGGGAGAAGAGACCCAGTACTTC. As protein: CASSEALLAGEETQYF.

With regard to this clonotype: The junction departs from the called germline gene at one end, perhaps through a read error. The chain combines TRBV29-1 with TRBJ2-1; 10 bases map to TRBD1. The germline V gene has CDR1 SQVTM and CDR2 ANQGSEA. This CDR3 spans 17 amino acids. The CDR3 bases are TGCAACGTTCCTACAGAAACCGGGACAGGGGTCTGGGATGAGCAGTTCTTC. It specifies CNVPTETGTGVWDEQFF.

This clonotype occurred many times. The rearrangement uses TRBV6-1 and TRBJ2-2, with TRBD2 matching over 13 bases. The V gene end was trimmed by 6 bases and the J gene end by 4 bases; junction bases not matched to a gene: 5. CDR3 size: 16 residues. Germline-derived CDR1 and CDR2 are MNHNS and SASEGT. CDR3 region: CASRKLAGGGTGELFF. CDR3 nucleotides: TGTGCCAGCAGGAAACTAGCGGGAGGGGGCACCGGGGAGCTGTTTTTT.

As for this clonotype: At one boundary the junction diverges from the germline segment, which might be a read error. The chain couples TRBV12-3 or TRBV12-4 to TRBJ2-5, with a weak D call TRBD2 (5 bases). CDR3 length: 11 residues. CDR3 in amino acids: CASSSGSSTFF. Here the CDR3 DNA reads TGTGCCAGCAGTTCGGGGAGTAGCACCTTCTTC.

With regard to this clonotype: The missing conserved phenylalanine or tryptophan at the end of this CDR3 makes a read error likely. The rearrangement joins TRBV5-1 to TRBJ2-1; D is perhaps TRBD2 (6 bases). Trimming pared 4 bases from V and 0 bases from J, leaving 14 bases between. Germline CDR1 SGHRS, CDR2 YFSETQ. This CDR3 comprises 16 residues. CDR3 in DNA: TGCGCCAGCAGCCGGGACTTGTGGTCCTCCTACAATGAGCAGTTCCTC. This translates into CASSRDLWSSYNEQFL.

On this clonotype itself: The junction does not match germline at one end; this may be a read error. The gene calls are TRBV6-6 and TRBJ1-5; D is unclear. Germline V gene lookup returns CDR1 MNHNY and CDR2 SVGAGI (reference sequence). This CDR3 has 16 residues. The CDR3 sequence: CTSSYRVEYCNQSQHF. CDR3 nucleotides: TGTACCAGCAGTTACCGAGTAGAGTATTGCAATCAGTCCCAGCATTTT.